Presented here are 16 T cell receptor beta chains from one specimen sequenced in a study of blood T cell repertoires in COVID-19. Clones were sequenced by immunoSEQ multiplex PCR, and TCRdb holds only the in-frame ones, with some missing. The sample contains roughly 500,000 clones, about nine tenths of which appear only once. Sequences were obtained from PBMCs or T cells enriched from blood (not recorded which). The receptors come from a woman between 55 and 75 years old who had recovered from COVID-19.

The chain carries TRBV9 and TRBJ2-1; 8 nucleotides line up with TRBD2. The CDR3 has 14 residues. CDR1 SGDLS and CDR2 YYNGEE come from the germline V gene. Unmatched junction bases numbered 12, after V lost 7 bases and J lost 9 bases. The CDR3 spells CASGSGTSHSEQFF. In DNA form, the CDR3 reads TGTGCCAGCGGGTCCGGGACTAGTCATAGTGAGCAGTTCTTC.

The CDR3 is CASSSQGATNEKLFF. The CDR3 DNA follows: TGCGCCAGCAGCTCTCAGGGGGCAACTAATGAAAAACTGTTTTTT. This chain joins TRBV5-1 and TRBJ1-4, with 7 nucleotides matching TRBD1. The CDR3 is 15 amino acids. CDR1 is SGHRS, CDR2 YFSETQ, per germline. After removal of 3 bases from V and 0 bases from J, the junction contained 2 bases not matched to a gene. Supplemented by reference TRBV5-1 and TRBJ1-4, the full variable domain reads KAGVTQTPRYLIKTRGQQVTLSCSPISGHRSVSWYQQTPGQGLQFLFEYFSETQRNKGNFPGRFSGRQFSNSRSEMNVSTLELGDSALYLCASSSQGATNEKLFFGSGTQLSVL.

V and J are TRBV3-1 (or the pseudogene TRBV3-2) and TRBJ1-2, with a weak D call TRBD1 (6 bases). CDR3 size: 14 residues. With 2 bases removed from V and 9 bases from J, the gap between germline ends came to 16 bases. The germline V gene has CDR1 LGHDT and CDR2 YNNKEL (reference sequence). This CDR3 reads CASSQWNRQVRYTF. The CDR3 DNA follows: TGTGCCAGCAGCCAATGGAACCGACAGGTCCGCTACACCTTC.

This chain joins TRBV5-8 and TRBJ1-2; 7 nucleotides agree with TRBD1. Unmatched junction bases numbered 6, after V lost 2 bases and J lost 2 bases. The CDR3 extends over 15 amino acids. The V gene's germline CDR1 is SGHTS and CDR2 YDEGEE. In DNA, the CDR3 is TGTGCCAGCAGCTTAGGCCAGGGGGTCAACTATGGCTACACCTTC. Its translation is CASSLGQGVNYGYTF.

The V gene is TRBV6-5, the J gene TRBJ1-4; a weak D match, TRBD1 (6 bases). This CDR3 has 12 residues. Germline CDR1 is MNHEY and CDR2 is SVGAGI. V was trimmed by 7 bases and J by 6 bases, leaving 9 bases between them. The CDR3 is CASTNRDEKLFF. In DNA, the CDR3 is TGTGCCAGCACCAACAGGGATGAAAAACTGTTTTTT.

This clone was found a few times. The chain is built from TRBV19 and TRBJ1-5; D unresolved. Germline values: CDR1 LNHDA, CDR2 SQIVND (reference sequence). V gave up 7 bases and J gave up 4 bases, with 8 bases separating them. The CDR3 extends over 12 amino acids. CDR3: CASNSANQPQHF. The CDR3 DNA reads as TGTGCCAGTAATAGTGCTAATCAGCCCCAGCATTTT.

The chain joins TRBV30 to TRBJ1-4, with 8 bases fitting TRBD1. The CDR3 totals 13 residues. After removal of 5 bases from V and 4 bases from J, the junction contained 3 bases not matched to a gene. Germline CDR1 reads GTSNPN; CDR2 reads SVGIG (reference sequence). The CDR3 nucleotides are TGTGCCTGGGGACAGGGCCTTAATGAAAAACTGTTTTTT. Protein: CAWGQGLNEKLFF.

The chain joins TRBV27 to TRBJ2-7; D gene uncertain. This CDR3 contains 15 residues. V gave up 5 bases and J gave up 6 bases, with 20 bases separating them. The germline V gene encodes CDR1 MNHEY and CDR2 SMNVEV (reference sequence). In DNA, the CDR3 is TGTGCCAGCAGTCCACGTAGTAGTCCCCCCCGCGAGCAGTACTTC. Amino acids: CASSPRSSPPREQYF.

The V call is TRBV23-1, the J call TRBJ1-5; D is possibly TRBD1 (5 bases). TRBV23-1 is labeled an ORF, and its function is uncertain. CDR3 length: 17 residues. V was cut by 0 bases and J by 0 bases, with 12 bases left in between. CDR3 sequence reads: CASSQSRGDFSNQPQHF. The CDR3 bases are TGCGCCAGCAGTCAATCGCGGGGGGACTTTAGCAATCAGCCCCAGCATTTT.

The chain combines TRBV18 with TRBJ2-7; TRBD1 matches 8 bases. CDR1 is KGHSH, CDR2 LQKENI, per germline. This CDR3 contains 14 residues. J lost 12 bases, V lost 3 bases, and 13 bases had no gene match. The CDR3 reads CASSPGTGPLKRYV. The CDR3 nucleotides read TGTGCCAGCTCACCCGGGACAGGTCCTCTAAAGCGGTACGTC.

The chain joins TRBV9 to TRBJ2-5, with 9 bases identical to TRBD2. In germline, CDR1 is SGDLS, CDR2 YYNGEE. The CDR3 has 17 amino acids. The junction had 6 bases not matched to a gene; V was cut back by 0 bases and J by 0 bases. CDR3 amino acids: CASSVGPSGMYQETQYF. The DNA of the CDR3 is TGTGCCAGCAGCGTAGGCCCTAGCGGGATGTACCAAGAGACCCAGTACTTC.

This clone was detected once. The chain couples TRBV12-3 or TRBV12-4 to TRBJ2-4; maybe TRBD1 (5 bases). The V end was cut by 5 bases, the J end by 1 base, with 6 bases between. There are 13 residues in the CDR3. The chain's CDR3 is CASSRGAKNIQYF. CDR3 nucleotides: TGTGCCAGCAGTAGGGGTGCCAAAAACATTCAGTACTTC.

The CDR3 reads CASSEGGGLAGPSTDTQYF. The CDR3 DNA follows: TGTGCCAGCAGTGAAGGGGGGGGACTAGCGGGCCCTAGCACAGATACGCAGTATTTT. V and J are TRBV6-1 and TRBJ2-3; TRBD2 matches 12 bases. With V trimmed by 1 base and J by 0 bases, 8 bases remained unmatched. In germline, CDR1 is MNHNS, CDR2 SASEGT. The CDR3 loop spans 19 amino acids.

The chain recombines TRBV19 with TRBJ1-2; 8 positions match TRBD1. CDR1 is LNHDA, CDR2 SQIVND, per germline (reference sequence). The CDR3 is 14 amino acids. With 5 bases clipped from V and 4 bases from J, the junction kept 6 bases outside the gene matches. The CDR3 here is CASSLQGEAYGYTF. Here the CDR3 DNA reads TGTGCCAGTAGTCTACAGGGGGAAGCCTATGGCTACACCTTC.

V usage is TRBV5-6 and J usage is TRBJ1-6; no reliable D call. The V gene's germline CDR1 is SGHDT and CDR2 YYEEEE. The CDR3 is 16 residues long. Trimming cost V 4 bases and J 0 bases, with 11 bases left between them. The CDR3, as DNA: TGTGCCAGCAGCCCCATTGGGAGCTCCTATAATTCACCCCTCCACTTT. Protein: CASSPIGSSYNSPLHF.

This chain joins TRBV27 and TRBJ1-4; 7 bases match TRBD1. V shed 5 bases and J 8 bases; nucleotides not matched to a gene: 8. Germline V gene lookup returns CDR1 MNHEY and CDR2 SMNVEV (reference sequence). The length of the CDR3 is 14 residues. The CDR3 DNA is TGTGCCAGCAGTAAGACAGGGAGCGGCGAAAAACTGTTTTTT. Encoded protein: CASSKTGSGEKLFF.